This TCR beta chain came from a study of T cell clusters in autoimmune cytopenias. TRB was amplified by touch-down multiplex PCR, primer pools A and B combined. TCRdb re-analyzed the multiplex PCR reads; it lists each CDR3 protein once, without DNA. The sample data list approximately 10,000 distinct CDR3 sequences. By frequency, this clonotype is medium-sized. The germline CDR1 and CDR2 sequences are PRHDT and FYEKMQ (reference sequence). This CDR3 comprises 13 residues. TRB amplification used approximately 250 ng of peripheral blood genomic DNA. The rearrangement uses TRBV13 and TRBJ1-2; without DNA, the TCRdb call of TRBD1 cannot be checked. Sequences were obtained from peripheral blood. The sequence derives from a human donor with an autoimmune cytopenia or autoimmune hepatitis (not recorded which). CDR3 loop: CASSFSTGHGYTF.